This entry features one T cell receptor beta chain sequence. Its cognate antigen is unknown. The data were obtained in a study of OX40 agonist ivuxolimab in advanced cancers. On the study more broadly: The group had a mean age of around 60 years, ranged from 23 to 79, and was less than 85% male. Broader study findings: More expanded clones were seen, on average, in CD8+ T cells than in CD4+. Some nonresponders also had low normalized T-cell clonal expansion. Clonal expansion in partial responders at 0.1-3.0 mg/kg ranked among the lowest.

Using immunoSEQ multiplex PCR, the repertoire was profiled, and TCRdb retains in-frame clones only, with some absent. The sample has more than 15,000 clones, 74% seen once. This material consisted of CD4+ or CD8+ T cells sorted from blood, taken in a trial of the OX40 agonist ivuxolimab. This clonotype was obtained from an adult with an advanced solid tumor such as melanoma, head and neck, liver or kidney cancer.

The CDR3 DNA is TGTGCCAGCAGTTGGACAGGGGAGAATGAAAAACTGTTTTTT. Its protein product is CASSWTGENEKLFF. The chain combines TRBV27 with TRBJ1-4, with 9 nucleotides matching TRBD1. The CDR3 has 14 residues. J was trimmed by 5 bases and V by 4 bases; bases with no gene match: 2. Per germline, CDR1 MNHEY and CDR2 SMNVEV (reference sequence). Full variable domain (remainder filled in from reference TRBV27 and TRBJ1-4): EAQVTQNPRYLITVTGKKLTVTCSQNMNHEYMSWYRQDPGLGLRQIYYSMNVEVTDKGDVPEGYKVSRKEKRNFPLILESPSPNQTSLYFCASSWTGENEKLFFGSGTQLSVL.